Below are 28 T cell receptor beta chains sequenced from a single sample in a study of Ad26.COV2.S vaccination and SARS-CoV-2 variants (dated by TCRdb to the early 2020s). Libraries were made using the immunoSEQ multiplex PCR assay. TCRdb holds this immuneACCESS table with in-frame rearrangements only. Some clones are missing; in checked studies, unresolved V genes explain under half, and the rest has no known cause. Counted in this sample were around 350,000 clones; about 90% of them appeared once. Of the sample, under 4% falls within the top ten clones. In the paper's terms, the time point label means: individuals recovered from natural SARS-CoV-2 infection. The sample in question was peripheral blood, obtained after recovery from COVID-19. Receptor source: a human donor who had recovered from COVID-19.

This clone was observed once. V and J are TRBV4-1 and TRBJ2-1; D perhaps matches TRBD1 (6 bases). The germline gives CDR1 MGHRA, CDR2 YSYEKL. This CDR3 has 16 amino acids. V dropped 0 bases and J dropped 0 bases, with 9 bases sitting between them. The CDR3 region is CASSQDIQGSYNEQFF. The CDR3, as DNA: TGCGCCAGCAGCCAAGATATACAGGGCTCCTACAATGAGCAGTTCTTC.

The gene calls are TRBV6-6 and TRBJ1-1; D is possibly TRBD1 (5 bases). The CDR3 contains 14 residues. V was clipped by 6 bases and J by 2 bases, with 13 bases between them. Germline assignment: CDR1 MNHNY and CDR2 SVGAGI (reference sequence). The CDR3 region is CASRVPGENTEAFF. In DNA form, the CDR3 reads TGTGCCAGCAGGGTACCGGGGGAAAACACTGAAGCTTTCTTT.

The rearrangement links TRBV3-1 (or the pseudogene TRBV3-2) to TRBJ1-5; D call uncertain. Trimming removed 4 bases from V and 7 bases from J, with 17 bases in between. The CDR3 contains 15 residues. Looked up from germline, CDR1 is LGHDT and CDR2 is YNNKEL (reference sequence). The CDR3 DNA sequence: TGTGCCAGCAGCCCCGGTAGCGGGGTGGGGCAGCCCCAGCATTTT. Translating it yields CASSPGSGVGQPQHF.

This CDR3 reads CASSQDSANEKLFF. CDR3 in DNA: TGCGCCAGCAGCCAAGACAGTGCGAATGAAAAACTGTTTTTT. The rearrangement uses TRBV4-1 and TRBJ1-4; D unclear. Germline-derived CDR1 and CDR2 are MGHRA and YSYEKL. The CDR3 runs to 14 residues. V lost 0 bases and J lost 5, with 7 bases in between.

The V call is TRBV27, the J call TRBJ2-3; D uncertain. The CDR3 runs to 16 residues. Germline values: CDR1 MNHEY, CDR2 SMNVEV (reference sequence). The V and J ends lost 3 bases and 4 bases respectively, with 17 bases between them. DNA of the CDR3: TGTGCCAGCAGTTTGTCCCTGATCTTCCATCCAGATACGCAGTATTTT. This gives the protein CASSLSLIFHPDTQYF.

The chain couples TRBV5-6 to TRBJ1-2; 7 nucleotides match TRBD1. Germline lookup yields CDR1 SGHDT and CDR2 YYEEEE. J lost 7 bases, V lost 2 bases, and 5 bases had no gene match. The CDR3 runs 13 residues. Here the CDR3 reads CASSFGTEAGYTF. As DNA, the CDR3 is TGTGCCAGCAGCTTCGGGACAGAGGCTGGCTACACCTTC.

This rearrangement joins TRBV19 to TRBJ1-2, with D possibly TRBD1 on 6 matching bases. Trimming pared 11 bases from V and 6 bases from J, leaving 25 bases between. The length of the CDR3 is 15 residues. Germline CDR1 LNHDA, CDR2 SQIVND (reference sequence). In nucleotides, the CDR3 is TGTGCCGGCAGCACAGTTTTCGGGGGCTTGGATGGCTACACCTTC. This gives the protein CAGSTVFGGLDGYTF.

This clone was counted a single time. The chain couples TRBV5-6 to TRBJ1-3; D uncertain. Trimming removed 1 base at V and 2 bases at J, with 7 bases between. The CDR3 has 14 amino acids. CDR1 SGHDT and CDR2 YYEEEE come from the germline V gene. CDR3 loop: CASSLWGAGNTIYF. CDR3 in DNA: TGTGCCAGCAGCTTGTGGGGAGCTGGAAACACCATATATTTT.

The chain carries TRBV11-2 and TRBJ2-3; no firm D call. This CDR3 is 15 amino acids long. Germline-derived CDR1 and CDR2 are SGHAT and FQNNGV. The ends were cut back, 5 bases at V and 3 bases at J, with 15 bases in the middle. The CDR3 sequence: CASSQMGKGTDTQYF. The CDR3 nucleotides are TGTGCCAGCAGCCAGATGGGGAAAGGAACAGATACGCAGTATTTT.

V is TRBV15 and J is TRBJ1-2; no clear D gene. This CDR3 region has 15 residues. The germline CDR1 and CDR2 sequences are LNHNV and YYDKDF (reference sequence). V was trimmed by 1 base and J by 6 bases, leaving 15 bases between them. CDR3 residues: CATSRGRADSHGYTF. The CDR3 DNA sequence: TGTGCCACCAGCAGAGGACGCGCAGACTCGCATGGCTACACCTTC.

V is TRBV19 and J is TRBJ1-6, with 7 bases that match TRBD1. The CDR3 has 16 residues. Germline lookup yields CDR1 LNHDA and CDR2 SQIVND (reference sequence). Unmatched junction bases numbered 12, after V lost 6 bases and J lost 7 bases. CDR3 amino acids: CASRMSGGTVNSPLHF. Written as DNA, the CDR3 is TGTGCCAGTAGGATGAGTGGGGGGACAGTGAATTCACCCCTCCACTTT.

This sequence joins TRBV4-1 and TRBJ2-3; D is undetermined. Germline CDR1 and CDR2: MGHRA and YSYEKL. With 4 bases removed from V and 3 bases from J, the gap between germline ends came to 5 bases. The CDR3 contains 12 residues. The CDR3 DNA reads TGCGCCAGCAGCCCCCAAACAGATACGCAGTATTTT. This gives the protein CASSPQTDTQYF.

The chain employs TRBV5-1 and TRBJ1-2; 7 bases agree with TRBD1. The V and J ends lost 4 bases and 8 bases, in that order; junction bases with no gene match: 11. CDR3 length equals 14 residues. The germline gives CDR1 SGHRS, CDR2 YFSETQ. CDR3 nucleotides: TGCGCCAGCAGCCCCGACAGGGCTATCGTCGGCTACACCTTC. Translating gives CASSPDRAIVGYTF.

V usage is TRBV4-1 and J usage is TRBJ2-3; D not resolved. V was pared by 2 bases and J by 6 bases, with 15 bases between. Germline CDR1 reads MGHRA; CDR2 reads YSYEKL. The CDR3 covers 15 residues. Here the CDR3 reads CASSQSTPPRDTQYF. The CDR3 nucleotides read TGCGCCAGCAGCCAAAGCACTCCCCCCCGGGATACGCAGTATTTT.

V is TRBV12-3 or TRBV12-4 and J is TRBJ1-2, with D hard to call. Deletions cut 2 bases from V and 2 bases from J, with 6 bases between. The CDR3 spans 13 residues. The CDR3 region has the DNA TGTGCCAGCAGTTTAATAGCGAACTATGGCTACACCTTC. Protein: CASSLIANYGYTF.

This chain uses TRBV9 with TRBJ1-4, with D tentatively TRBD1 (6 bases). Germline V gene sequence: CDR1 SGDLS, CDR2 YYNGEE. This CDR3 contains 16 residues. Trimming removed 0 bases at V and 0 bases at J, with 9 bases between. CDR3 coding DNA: TGTGCCAGCAGCGTAGGACAGGATGCAACTAATGAAAAACTGTTTTTT. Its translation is CASSVGQDATNEKLFF. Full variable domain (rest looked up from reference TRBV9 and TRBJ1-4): DSGVTQTPKHLITATGQRVTLRCSPRSGDLSVYWYQQSLDQGLQFLIQYYNGEERAKGNILERFSAQQFPDLHSELNLSSLELGDSALYFCASSVGQDATNEKLFFGSGTQLSVL.

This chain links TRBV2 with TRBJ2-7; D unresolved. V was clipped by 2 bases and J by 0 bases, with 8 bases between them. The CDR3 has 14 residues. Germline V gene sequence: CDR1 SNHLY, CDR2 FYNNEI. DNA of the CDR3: TGTGCCAGCAGTGAACAGATTAGCTCCTACGAGCAGTACTTC. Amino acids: CASSEQISSYEQYF.

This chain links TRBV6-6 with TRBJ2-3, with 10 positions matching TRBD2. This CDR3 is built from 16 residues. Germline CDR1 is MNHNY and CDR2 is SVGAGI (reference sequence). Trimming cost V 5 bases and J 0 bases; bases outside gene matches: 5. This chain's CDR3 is CASSHTSGDSTDTQYF. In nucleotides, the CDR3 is TGTGCCAGCAGTCACACTAGCGGGGACAGCACAGATACGCAGTATTTT.

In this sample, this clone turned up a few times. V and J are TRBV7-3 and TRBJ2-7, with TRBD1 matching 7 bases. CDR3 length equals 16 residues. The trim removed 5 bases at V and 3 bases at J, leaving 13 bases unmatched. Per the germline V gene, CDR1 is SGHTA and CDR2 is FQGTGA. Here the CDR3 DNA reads TGTGCCAGCAGCCCTTATGGGCCGACAGGGAGCTACGAGCAGTACTTC. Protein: CASSPYGPTGSYEQYF.

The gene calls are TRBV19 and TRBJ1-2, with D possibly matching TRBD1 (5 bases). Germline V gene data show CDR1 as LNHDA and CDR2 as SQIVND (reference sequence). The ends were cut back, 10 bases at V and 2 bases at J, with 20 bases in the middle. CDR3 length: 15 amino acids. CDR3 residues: CATTPSGGPNYGYTF. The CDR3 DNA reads TGTGCCACCACCCCGAGCGGGGGTCCAAACTATGGCTACACCTTC.

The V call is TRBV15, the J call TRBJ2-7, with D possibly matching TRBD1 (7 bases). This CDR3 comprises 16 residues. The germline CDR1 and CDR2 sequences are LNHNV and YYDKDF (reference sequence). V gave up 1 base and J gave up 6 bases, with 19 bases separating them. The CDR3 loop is CATSRGQSRGVSEQYF. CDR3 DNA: TGTGCCACCAGCAGAGGCCAAAGCAGGGGGGTAAGCGAGCAGTACTTC.

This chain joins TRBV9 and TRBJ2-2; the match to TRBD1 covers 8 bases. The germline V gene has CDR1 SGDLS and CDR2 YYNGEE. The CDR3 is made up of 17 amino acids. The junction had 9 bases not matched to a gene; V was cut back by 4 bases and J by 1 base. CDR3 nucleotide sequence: TGTGCCAGCAGCCGAAAGACCGGGACAGGGAACACCGGGGAGCTGTTTTTT. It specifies CASSRKTGTGNTGELFF.

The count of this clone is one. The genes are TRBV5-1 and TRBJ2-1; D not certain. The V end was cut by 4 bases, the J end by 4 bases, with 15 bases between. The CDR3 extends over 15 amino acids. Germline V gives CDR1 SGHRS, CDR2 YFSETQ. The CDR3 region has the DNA TGCGCCAGCAGCCCCGCTCCCCTCACGTACAATGAGCAGTTCTTC. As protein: CASSPAPLTYNEQFF.

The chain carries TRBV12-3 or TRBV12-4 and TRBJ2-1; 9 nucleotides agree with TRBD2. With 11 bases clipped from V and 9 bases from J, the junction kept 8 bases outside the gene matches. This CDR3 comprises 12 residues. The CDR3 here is CAGSGTSSEQFF. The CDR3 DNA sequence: TGTGCCGGCTCCGGGACTAGCAGTGAGCAGTTCTTC.

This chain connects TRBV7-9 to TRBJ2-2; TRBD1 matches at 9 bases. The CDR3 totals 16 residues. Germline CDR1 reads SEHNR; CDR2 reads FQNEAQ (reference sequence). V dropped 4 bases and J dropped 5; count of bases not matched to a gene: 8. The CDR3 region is CASSSSPGTGTGELFF. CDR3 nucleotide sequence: TGTGCCAGCAGCTCCAGTCCCGGGACAGGGACCGGGGAGCTGTTTTTT.

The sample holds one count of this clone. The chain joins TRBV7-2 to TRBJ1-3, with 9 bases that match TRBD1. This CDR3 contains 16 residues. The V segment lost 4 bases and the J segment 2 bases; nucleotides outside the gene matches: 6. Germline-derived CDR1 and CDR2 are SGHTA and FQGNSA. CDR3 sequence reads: CASSSGTGNAGNTIYF. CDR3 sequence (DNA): TGTGCCAGCAGCTCGGGGACAGGGAACGCTGGAAACACCATATATTTT. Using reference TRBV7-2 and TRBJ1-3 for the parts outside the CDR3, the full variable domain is GAGVSQSPSNKVTEKGKDVELRCDPISGHTALYWYRQSLGQGLEFLIYFQGNSAPDKSGLPSDRFSAERTGGSVSTLTIQRTQQEDSAVYLCASSSGTGNAGNTIYFGEGSWLTVV.

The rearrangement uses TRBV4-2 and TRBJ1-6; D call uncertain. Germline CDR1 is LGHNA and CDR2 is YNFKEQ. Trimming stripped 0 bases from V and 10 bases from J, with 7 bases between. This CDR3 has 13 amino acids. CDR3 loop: CASSQEGRSPLHF. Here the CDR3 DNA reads TGTGCCAGCAGCCAAGAAGGGAGGTCACCCCTCCACTTT.

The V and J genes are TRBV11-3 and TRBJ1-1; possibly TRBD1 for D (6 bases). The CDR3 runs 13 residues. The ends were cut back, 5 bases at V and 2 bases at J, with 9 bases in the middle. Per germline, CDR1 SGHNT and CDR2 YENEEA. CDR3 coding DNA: TGTGCCAGCAGCCAACAGGGCAACACTGAAGCTTTCTTT. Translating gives CASSQQGNTEAFF.